The present entry profiles one TCR beta chain with its context. This CDR3 is also generated by other DNA sequences in the sample. The data derive from a study of cytomegalovirus exposure and HLA in healthy donors. With 1 base removed from V and 3 bases from J, the gap between germline ends came to 9 bases. Germline V gene data show CDR1 as SEHNR and CDR2 as FQNEAQ (reference sequence). There are 14 residues in the CDR3. It was with 60 Vbeta and 13 Jbeta primers that the PCR ran. The repertoire was sequenced with immunoSEQ multiplex PCR; TCRdb's copy has only in-frame clones and lacks some. The data show a few hundred thousand clones, 80% seen once.

The source material was PBMCs. V usage is TRBV7-9 and J usage is TRBJ1-2; the D gene is possibly TRBD1 (6 bases). The clonotype was recovered from a girl aged 2 to 9 in good health and CMV-seronegative. The CDR3 nucleotides read TGTGCCAGCAGCTTAGGCGCAGGGGACTATGGCTACACCTTC. Its translation: CASSLGAGDYGYTF.